The 31 T cell receptor beta chains listed next were all sequenced from one sample in a study of T-cell memory formation after mild COVID-19. TCRdb called the 5' RACE reads again in MiXCR, with one record for every CDR3 protein. The sample records a few hundred thousand distinct CDR3 sequences, roughly 20% being singletons. Sequencing was done on a sample of PBMCs or a T cell subset sorted from them (not recorded which). These receptors came from an adult woman who had mild COVID-19 (a few samples of this study predate the infection). Cell type and time point are not known.

The rearrangement links TRBV6-5 to TRBJ1-2; D is possibly TRBD1 (5 bases). The germline V gene encodes CDR1 MNHEY and CDR2 SVGAGI. This CDR3 has 14 amino acids. V lost 6 bases to trimming and J lost 5 bases, with 16 bases between them. The CDR3 is CASSPAGRTYGYTF. For the CDR3, the DNA is TGTGCCAGCAGCCCCGCGGGACGGACTTATGGCTACACCTTC.

The chain joins TRBV5-1 to TRBJ2-2; weak D call: TRBD2 (5 bases). Per the germline V gene, CDR1 is SGHRS and CDR2 is YFSETQ. Trimming took 0 bases from V and 7 from J, leaving 10 bases between them. The length of the CDR3 is 14 residues. The CDR3, as DNA: TGCGCCAGCAGCTTGGCCATCGGGATCGGGGAGCTGTTTTTT. It is translated as CASSLAIGIGELFF.

A few counts support this clonotype. This rearrangement joins TRBV7-9 to TRBJ2-3; no clear D. The V end lost 6 bases, the J end lost 6 bases, and 22 bases lay between the germline ends. The CDR3 sequence is 16 residues long. The V gene's germline CDR1 is SEHNR and CDR2 FQNEAQ (reference sequence). The CDR3 is CASSHLLVILGDTQYF. As DNA, the CDR3 is TGTGCCAGCAGTCATCTTCTAGTGATCCTAGGTGATACGCAGTATTTT.

The V call is TRBV10-2, the J call TRBJ1-2; D gene ambiguous. V was cut by 5 bases and J by 3 bases, with 13 bases left in between. The CDR3 is 14 amino acids. Germline CDR1 and CDR2: WSHSY and SAAADI. CDR3 bases: TGCGCCAGCAGTCCCTGGGCTGGAGACTATGGCTACACCTTC. It yields the protein CASSPWAGDYGYTF.

The V and J genes are TRBV29-1 and TRBJ2-1; 8 bases line up with TRBD1. Germline CDR1 reads SQVTM; CDR2 reads ANQGSEA. Losses at the gene ends were 6 bases for V and 8 bases for J; bases not matched to a gene: 12. The CDR3 covers 14 residues. CDR3 nucleotide sequence: TGCAGCGTGGTCCGGGCACAGGGGGTCGATGAGCAGTTCTTC. This encodes CSVVRAQGVDEQFF.

The chain links TRBV2 to TRBJ2-2, with a weak D call TRBD2 (6 bases). This CDR3 spans 15 amino acids. Per germline, CDR1 SNHLY and CDR2 FYNNEI. Trimming left V 7 bases short and J 2 bases short, with 14 bases between. Here the CDR3 DNA reads TGTGCCAGCACCCCGGGACTGGTAAACACCGGGGAGCTGTTTTTT. Amino acids: CASTPGLVNTGELFF.

This clonotype has just a few counts. This sequence joins TRBV7-9 and TRBJ2-3, with 11 bases identical to TRBD2. The CDR3 has 16 amino acids. Germline-derived CDR1 and CDR2 are SEHNR and FQNEAQ (reference sequence). After removal of 5 bases from V and 3 bases from J, the junction contained 7 bases not matched to a gene. The CDR3 DNA reads TGTGCCAGCAGCGAACTAGCGGGAGTGGCGACAGATACGCAGTATTTT. It encodes CASSELAGVATDTQYF.

This clonotype showed up just a few times. The J gene is TRBJ2-2, the V gene TRBV7-8; D perhaps matches TRBD1 (5 bases). V gave up 1 base and J gave up 5 bases, with 11 bases separating them. The germline V gene encodes CDR1 SGHVS and CDR2 FQNEAQ. CDR3 length equals 15 residues. The CDR3 region has the DNA TGTGCCAGCAGCTTAGGCCCAGGGCAGACCGGGGAGCTGTTTTTT. It specifies CASSLGPGQTGELFF.

This clonotype was observed at least ten times. The chain carries TRBV25-1 and TRBJ2-7; 9 nucleotides align to TRBD1. The V gene end was trimmed by 5 bases and the J gene end by 6 bases; junction bases not matched to a gene: 11. CDR3 length equals 15 residues. Germline assignment: CDR1 MGHDK and CDR2 SYGVNS. CDR3 in amino acids: CASSSHRGLRLEQYF. DNA of the CDR3: TGTGCCAGCAGTTCTCACAGGGGGCTCAGACTCGAGCAGTACTTC.

The chain links TRBV6-6 to TRBJ2-1; D is uncertain. The V gene lost 6 bases and the J gene lost 9 bases, with 9 bases spanning the gap. The CDR3 is 11 amino acids. CDR1 and CDR2 from the germline V gene are MNHNY and SVGAGI (reference sequence). The CDR3 is CASSIQAEQFF. The DNA for the CDR3 is TGTGCCAGCAGCATCCAAGCTGAGCAGTTCTTC.

The table lists this clonotype with a few counts. The rearrangement joins TRBV3-1 to TRBJ2-1; D is unclear. The CDR3 contains 14 residues. CDR1 and CDR2 from the germline V gene are LGHDT and YNNKEL (reference sequence). The V gene lost 8 bases and the J gene lost 6 bases, with 17 bases spanning the gap. CDR3 in DNA: TGTGCCAGCCTCAAAAACGGGCAGGCCAATGAGCAGTTCTTC. Translated, it gives CASLKNGQANEQFF.

This clonotype was counted a few times. The rearrangement uses TRBV7-2 and TRBJ2-1; TRBD2 agrees at 11 bases. CDR3 length: 16 residues. Germline CDR1 is SGHTA and CDR2 is FQGNSA. Germline trimming cut 5 bases from V and 7 bases from J; bases unmatched to any gene: 10. This CDR3 is CASSRYSGGAGNEQFF. DNA of the CDR3: TGTGCCAGCAGCCGCTATAGCGGGGGGGCAGGAAATGAGCAGTTCTTC.

This clonotype was detected only a few times. The CDR3 region is CSASPSGTFIEQYF. CDR3 DNA sequence: TGCAGTGCTAGCCCTAGCGGGACATTTATCGAGCAGTACTTC. The chain recombines TRBV20-1 with TRBJ2-7; 9 positions match TRBD2. The CDR3 has 14 residues. Germline V gives CDR1 DFQATT, CDR2 SNEGSKA (reference sequence). After removal of 3 bases from V and 6 bases from J, the junction contained 9 bases not matched to a gene.

This clonotype has just a few counts. The chain employs TRBV4-1 and TRBJ2-5; TRBD2 aligns across 9 bases. The CDR3 is made up of 14 amino acids. CDR1 and CDR2 (germline): MGHRA, YSYEKL. The J segment lost 3 bases and the V segment lost 1 base, leaving 0 bases of the junction unmatched. This CDR3 is CASSQGLAEETQYF. In DNA, the CDR3 is TGCGCCAGCAGCCAAGGACTAGCGGAAGAGACCCAGTACTTC.

This clonotype has a count of ten or more. The chain joins TRBV7-9 to TRBJ2-1; TRBD1 might be the D (6 bases). The V end lost 5 bases, the J end lost 5 bases, and 10 bases lay between the germline ends. The CDR3 has 13 amino acids. Germline V lookup: CDR1 SEHNR, CDR2 FQNEAQ (reference sequence). The CDR3 nucleotides are TGTGCCAGCAGCCCTGGACAGCACAATGAGCAGTTCTTC. As protein: CASSPGQHNEQFF. Full variable domain (outside the CDR3, taken from reference TRBV7-9 and TRBJ2-1): DTGVSQNPRHKITKRGQNVTFRCDPISEHNRLYWYRQTLGQGPEFLTYFQNEAQLEKSRLLSDRFSAERPKGSFSTLEIQRTEQGDSAMYLCASSPGQHNEQFFGPGTRLTVL.

This chain joins TRBV5-8 and TRBJ2-7; 7 bases are a match to TRBD2. The CDR3 has 15 residues. The ends lost 5 bases at V and 4 bases at J; junction bases unmatched: 12. Per germline, CDR1 SGHTS and CDR2 YDEGEE. In DNA form, the CDR3 reads TGTGCCAGCAGGCTCGGGGAGGGGCTTCTATACGAGCAGTACTTC. Translation gives CASRLGEGLLYEQYF.

V is TRBV7-9 and J is TRBJ2-7, with unresolved D. Germline V lookup: CDR1 SEHNR, CDR2 FQNEAQ (reference sequence). Trimming cost V 0 bases and J 6 bases, with 9 bases left between them. The CDR3 spans 13 residues. The CDR3 coding sequence is TGTGCCAGCAGCTTAGCGTGGACCCCCGAGCAGTACTTC. Translating gives CASSLAWTPEQYF.

This rearrangement joins TRBV5-1 to TRBJ2-5; no firm D call. V dropped 6 bases and J dropped 1 base, with 13 bases sitting between them. The CDR3 is made up of 14 amino acids. Germline loops: CDR1 SGHRS, CDR2 YFSETQ. As DNA, the CDR3 is TGCGCCAGCACCCGAGGTAGCTTCCAAGAGACCCAGTACTTC. Translation: CASTRGSFQETQYF.

The genes are TRBV30 and TRBJ2-7; the D call may be TRBD1 or TRBD2 (5 bases each). V lost 3 bases to trimming and J lost 2 bases, with 14 bases between them. Looked up from germline, CDR1 is GTSNPN and CDR2 is SVGIG (reference sequence). This CDR3 is built from 14 residues. CDR3 region: CAWRSGRRPYEQYF. The CDR3, as DNA: TGTGCCTGGAGATCGGGACGTCGCCCCTACGAGCAGTACTTC.

This clonotype has just a few counts. The chain couples TRBV7-9 to TRBJ2-7, with D possibly matching TRBD2 (6 bases). The germline V gene has CDR1 SEHNR and CDR2 FQNEAQ (reference sequence). There are 13 residues in the CDR3. Trimming stripped 3 bases from V and 3 bases from J, with 9 bases between. CDR3 protein: CASSFLTSYEQYF. CDR3 nucleotides: TGTGCCAGCAGCTTCCTGACTAGCTACGAGCAGTACTTC.

This chain uses TRBV6-5 with TRBJ2-7, with D possibly matching TRBD1 (5 bases). This CDR3 spans 17 amino acids. Germline V gene lookup returns CDR1 MNHEY and CDR2 SVGAGI. The germline V and J ends were trimmed by 0 bases and 3 bases, with 18 bases remaining between them. CDR3 sequence reads: CASSYSITYDSHYEQYF. DNA of the CDR3: TGTGCCAGCAGTTACTCGATTACCTACGACAGTCACTACGAGCAGTACTTC.

V usage is TRBV9 and J usage is TRBJ2-5, with 9 bases matching TRBD2. CDR1 is SGDLS and CDR2 is YYNGEE in the germline V gene. Trimming removed 3 bases from V and 5 bases from J; junction bases left unmatched: 11. CDR3 size: 16 residues. This chain's CDR3 is CASSALGASGIETQYF. As DNA, the CDR3 is TGTGCCAGCAGCGCACTAGGGGCTAGCGGGATTGAGACCCAGTACTTC.

V and J are TRBV5-1 and TRBJ2-2; the D is unclear. CDR3 length: 15 residues. V shed 1 base and J shed 1 base, with 8 bases lying between them. The germline V gene has CDR1 SGHRS and CDR2 YFSETQ. The CDR3: CASSLNAVNTGELFF. CDR3 nucleotide sequence: TGCGCCAGCAGCTTGAATGCGGTGAACACCGGGGAGCTGTTTTTT.

The chain has TRBV7-9 and TRBJ2-3; 8 positions match TRBD2. Trimming removed 1 base from V and 4 bases from J; junction bases left unmatched: 7. The germline V gene has CDR1 SEHNR and CDR2 FQNEAQ (reference sequence). CDR3 length: 16 residues. Here the CDR3 reads CASSLGGGRLSDTQYF. CDR3 bases: TGTGCCAGCAGCTTAGGTGGCGGGAGGTTATCAGATACGCAGTATTTT.

This clonotype appeared many times. Here the CDR3 reads CASSSGGYEQYF. The CDR3, as DNA: TGTGCCAGCAGTTCAGGGGGCTACGAGCAGTACTTC. The chain combines TRBV12-3 or TRBV12-4 with TRBJ2-7, with 7 positions matching TRBD1. V shed 4 bases, J shed 3 bases, and the junction held 0 bases outside the gene matches. The CDR3 consists of 12 residues.

This clonotype has only a few counts. V and J are TRBV11-2 and TRBJ2-1; 7 bases are a match to TRBD1. From germline, CDR1 is SGHAT and CDR2 FQNNGV. This CDR3 region has 18 residues. Trimming took 2 bases from V and 0 from J; bases not matched to a gene: 10. CDR3 protein: CASSLRPTGPSSYNEQFF. The CDR3 nucleotides read TGTGCCAGCAGCTTAAGGCCGACAGGGCCGAGCTCCTACAATGAGCAGTTCTTC.

The V and J genes are TRBV6-5 and TRBJ2-5; D remains unclear. Germline-derived CDR1 and CDR2 are MNHEY and SVGAGI. Between the trimmed V and J ends, which lost 7 bases and 6 bases, there was a span of 12 bases. This CDR3 has 12 residues. CDR3 protein: CASTSVGQTQYF. The DNA of the CDR3 is TGTGCCAGCACTTCGGTCGGGCAGACCCAGTACTTC.

The V call is TRBV9, the J call TRBJ1-2; 9 nucleotides agree with TRBD1. This CDR3 is 16 amino acids long. Trimming took 0 bases from V and 4 from J; bases not matched to a gene: 7. In germline, CDR1 is SGDLS, CDR2 YYNGEE. In DNA, the CDR3 is TGTGCCAGCAGCGTAGGGACAGGGGAATCTCCCTATGGCTACACCTTC. Translating it yields CASSVGTGESPYGYTF.

The chain uses TRBV20-1 and TRBJ2-6; no firm D call. The V end was cut by 1 base, the J end by 0 bases, with 4 bases between. Germline V gives CDR1 DFQATT, CDR2 SNEGSKA (reference sequence). The CDR3 sequence is 14 residues long. CDR3 coding DNA: TGCAGTGCTAGAGTTGGCTCTGGGGCCAACGTCCTGACTTTC. This translates into CSARVGSGANVLTF.

This clonotype was detected only a few times. The chain is built from TRBV5-6 and TRBJ2-3; TRBD2 matches 14 bases. The CDR3 covers 16 residues. Trimming removed 3 bases from V and 7 bases from J; junction bases left unmatched: 7. The germline CDR1 and CDR2 sequences are SGHDT and YYEEEE. The CDR3 coding sequence is TGTGCCAGCAGCTACTGGACTAGCGGGAGGAGAAATACGCAGTATTTT. It specifies CASSYWTSGRRNTQYF.

This clonotype was counted many times. V is TRBV18 and J is TRBJ1-4; D gene uncertain. Trimming took off 8 bases at V and 5 bases at J, with 12 bases between the two ends. Germline V gene lookup returns CDR1 KGHSH and CDR2 LQKENI. The CDR3 consists of 13 residues. CDR3 sequence: CASSRSGNEKLFF. The DNA for the CDR3 is TGTGCCAGCAGCCGGTCAGGAAATGAAAAACTGTTTTTT.